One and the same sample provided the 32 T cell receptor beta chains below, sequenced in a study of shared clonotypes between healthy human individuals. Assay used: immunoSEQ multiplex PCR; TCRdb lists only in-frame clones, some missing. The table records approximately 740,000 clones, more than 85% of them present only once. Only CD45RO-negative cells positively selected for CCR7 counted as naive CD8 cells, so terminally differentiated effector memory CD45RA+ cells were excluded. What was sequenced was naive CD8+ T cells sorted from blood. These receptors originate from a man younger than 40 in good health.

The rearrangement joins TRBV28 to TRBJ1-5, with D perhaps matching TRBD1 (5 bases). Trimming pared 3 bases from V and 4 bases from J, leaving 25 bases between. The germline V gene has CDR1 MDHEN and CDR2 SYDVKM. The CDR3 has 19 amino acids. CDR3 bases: TGTGCCAGCAGTTTCAAGAACCCTTACCGGGACGGTAATAATCAGCCCCAGCATTTT. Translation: CASSFKNPYRDGNNQPQHF. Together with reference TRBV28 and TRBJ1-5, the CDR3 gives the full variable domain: DVKVTQSSRYLVKRTGEKVFLECVQDMDHENMFWYRQDPGLGLRLIYFSYDVKMKEKGDIPEGYSVSREKKERFSLILESASTNQTSMYLCASSFKNPYRDGNNQPQHFGDGTRLSIL.

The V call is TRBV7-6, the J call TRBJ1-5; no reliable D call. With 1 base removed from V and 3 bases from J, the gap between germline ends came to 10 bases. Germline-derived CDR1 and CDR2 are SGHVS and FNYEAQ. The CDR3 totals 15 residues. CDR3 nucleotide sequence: TGTGCCAGCAGCTTAGGGGGTTTTGTCAATCAGCCCCAGCATTTT. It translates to CASSLGGFVNQPQHF.

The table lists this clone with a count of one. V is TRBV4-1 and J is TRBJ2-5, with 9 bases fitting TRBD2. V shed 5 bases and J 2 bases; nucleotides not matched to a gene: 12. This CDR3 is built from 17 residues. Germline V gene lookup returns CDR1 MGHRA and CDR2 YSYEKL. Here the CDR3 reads CASSFRLAGSLQETQYF. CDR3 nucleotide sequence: TGCGCCAGCAGCTTCCGGCTAGCGGGAAGCTTACAAGAGACCCAGTACTTC.

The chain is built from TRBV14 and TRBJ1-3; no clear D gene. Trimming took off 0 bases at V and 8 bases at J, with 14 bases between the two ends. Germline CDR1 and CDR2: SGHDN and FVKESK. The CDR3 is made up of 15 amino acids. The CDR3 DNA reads TGTGCCAGCAGCCAAGACCGGACGAGGCAACACACCATATATTTT. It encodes CASSQDRTRQHTIYF.

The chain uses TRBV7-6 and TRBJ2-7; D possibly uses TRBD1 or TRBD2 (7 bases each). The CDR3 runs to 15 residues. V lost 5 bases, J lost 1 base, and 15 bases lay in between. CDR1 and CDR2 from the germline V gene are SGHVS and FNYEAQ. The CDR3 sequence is CASSLGEGASYEQYF. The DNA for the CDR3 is TGTGCCAGCAGCCTGGGGGAGGGGGCATCCTACGAGCAGTACTTC.

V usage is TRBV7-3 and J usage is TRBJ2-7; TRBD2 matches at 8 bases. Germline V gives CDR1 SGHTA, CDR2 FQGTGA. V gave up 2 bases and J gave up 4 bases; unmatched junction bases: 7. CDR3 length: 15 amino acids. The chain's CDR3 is CASSLLGTSQYEQYF. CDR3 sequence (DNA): TGTGCCAGCAGCTTACTCGGGACTAGTCAATACGAGCAGTACTTC.

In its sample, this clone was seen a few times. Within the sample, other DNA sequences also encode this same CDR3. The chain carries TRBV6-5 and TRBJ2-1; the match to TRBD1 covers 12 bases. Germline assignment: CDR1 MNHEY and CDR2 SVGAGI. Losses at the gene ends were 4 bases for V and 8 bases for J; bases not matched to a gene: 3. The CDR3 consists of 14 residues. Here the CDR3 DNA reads TGTGCCAGCAGTTCCGGGACAGGGGGCTATGAGCAGTTCTTC. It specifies CASSSGTGGYEQFF.

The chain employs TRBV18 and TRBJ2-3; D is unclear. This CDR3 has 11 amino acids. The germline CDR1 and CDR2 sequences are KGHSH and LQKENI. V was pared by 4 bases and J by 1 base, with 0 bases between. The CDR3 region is CASSRTDTQYF. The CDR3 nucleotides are TGTGCCAGCTCACGCACAGATACGCAGTATTTT.

CDR3 sequence: CAISESDMNTEAFF. In DNA, the CDR3 is TGTGCCATCAGTGAGTCGGACATGAACACTGAAGCTTTCTTT. The rearrangement links TRBV10-3 to TRBJ1-1; D may be TRBD1 (5 bases). Germline V CDR1 and CDR2: ENHRY, SYGVKD. With 0 bases removed from V and 0 bases from J, the gap between germline ends came to 5 bases. The CDR3 consists of 14 residues.

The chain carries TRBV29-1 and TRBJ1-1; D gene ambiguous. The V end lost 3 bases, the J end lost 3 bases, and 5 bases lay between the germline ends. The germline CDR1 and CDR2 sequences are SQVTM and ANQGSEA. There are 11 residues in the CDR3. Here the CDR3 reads CSVDTYTEAFF. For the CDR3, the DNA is TGCAGCGTTGACACGTACACTGAAGCTTTCTTT. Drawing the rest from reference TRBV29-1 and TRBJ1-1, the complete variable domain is SAVISQKPSRDICQRGTSLTIQCQVDSQVTMMFWYRQQPGQSLTLIATANQGSEATYESGFVIDKFPISRPNLTFSTLTVSNMSPEDSSIYLCSVDTYTEAFFGQGTRLTVV.

CDR3 coding DNA: TGCAGCGTTGATCGGTATGAGCAGTTCTTC. This translates into CSVDRYEQFF. The V gene is TRBV29-1, the J gene TRBJ2-1, with D unresolved. V lost 3 bases to trimming and J lost 8 bases, with 5 bases between them. The CDR3 loop spans 10 amino acids. Germline assignment: CDR1 SQVTM and CDR2 ANQGSEA.

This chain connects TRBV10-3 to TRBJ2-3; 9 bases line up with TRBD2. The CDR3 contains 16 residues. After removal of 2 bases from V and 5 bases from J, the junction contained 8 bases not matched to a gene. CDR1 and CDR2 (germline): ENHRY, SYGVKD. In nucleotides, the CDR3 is TGTGCCATCAGTGAGCTCATGGGACTAGCAGGAGATACGCAGTATTTT. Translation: CAISELMGLAGDTQYF.

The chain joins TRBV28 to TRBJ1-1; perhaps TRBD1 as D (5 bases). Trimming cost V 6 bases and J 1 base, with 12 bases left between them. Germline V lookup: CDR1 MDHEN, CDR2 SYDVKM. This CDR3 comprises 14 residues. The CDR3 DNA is TGTGCCAGCAGCCCACGGGGGACGAACACTGAAGCTTTCTTT. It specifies CASSPRGTNTEAFF.

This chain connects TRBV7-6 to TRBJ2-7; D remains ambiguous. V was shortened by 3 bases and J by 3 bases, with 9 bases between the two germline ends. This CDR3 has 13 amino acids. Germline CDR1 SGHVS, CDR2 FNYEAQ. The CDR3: CASSLEQYYEQYF. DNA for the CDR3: TGTGCCAGCAGCTTGGAACAGTACTACGAGCAGTACTTC.

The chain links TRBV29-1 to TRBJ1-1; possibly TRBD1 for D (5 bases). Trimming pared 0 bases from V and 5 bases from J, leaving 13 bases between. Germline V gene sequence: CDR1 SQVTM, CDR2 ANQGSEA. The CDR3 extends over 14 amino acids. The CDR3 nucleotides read TGCAGCGTTGAAGATCTGGGAAGGGGTACTGAAGCTTTCTTT. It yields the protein CSVEDLGRGTEAFF.

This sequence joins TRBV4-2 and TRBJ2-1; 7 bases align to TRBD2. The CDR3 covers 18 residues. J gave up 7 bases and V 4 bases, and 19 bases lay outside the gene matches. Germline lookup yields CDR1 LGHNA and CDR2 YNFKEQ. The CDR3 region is CASSLYMRETGGTNEQFF. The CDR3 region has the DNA TGTGCCAGCAGCCTCTATATGCGGGAGACGGGGGGAACGAATGAGCAGTTCTTC.

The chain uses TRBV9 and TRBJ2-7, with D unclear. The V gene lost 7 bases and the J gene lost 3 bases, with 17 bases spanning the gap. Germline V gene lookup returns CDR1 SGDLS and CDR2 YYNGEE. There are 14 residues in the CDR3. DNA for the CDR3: TGTGCCAGCTCAGACGGTTCAGTCAACTACGAGCAGTACTTC. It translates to CASSDGSVNYEQYF.

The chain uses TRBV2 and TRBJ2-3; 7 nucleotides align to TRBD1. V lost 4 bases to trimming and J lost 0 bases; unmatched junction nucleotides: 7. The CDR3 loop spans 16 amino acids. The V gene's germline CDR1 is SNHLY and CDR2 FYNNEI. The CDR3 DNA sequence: TGTGCCAGCAGTGGGGACAGTGAGTTAAGCACAGATACGCAGTATTTT. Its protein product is CASSGDSELSTDTQYF. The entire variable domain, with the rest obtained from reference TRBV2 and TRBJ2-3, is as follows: EPEVTQTPSHQVTQMGQEVILRCVPISNHLYFYWYRQILGQKVEFLVSFYNNEISEKSEIFDDQFSVERPDGSNFTLKIRSTKLEDSAMYFCASSGDSELSTDTQYFGPGTRLTVL.

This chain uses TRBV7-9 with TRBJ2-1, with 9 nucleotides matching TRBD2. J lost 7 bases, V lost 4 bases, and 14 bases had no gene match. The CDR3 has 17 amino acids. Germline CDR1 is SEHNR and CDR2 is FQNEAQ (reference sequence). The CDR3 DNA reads TGTGCCAGCAGCTCCCCTTTAGCGGGAGAAAGGTGGAATGAGCAGTTCTTC. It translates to CASSSPLAGERWNEQFF. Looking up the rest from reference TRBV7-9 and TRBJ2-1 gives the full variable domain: DTGVSQNPRHKITKRGQNVTFRCDPISEHNRLYWYRQTLGQGPEFLTYFQNEAQLEKSRLLSDRFSAERPKGSFSTLEIQRTEQGDSAMYLCASSSPLAGERWNEQFFGPGTRLTVL.

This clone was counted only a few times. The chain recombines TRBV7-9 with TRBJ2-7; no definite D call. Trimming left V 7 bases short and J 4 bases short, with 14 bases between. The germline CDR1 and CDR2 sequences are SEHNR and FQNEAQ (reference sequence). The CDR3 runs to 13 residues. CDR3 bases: TGTGCCAGCACCCTCTCAGAGCGATACGAGCAGTACTTC. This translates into CASTLSERYEQYF.

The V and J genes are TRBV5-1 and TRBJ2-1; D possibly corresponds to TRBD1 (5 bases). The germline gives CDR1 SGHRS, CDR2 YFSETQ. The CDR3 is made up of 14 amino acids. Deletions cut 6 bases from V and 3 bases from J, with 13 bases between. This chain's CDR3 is CASNVAQGYNEQFF. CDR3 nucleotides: TGCGCCAGCAACGTGGCGCAGGGCTACAATGAGCAGTTCTTC. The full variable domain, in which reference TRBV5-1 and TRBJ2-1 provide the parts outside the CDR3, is KAGVTQTPRYLIKTRGQQVTLSCSPISGHRSVSWYQQTPGQGLQFLFEYFSETQRNKGNFPGRFSGRQFSNSRSEMNVSTLELGDSALYLCASNVAQGYNEQFFGPGTRLTVL.

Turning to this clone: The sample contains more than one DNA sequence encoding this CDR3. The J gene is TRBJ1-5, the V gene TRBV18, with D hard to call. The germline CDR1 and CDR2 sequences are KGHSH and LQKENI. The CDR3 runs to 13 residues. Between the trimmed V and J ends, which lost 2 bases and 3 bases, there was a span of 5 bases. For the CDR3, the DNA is TGTGCCAGCTCACCAGGGAACAATCAGCCCCAGCATTTT. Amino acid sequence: CASSPGNNQPQHF.

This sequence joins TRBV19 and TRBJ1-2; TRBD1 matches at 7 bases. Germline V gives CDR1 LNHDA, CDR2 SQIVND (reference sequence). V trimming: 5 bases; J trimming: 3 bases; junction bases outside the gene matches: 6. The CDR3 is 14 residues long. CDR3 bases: TGTGCCAGTAGTTATAGGACAGGCGACTATGGCTACACCTTC. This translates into CASSYRTGDYGYTF.

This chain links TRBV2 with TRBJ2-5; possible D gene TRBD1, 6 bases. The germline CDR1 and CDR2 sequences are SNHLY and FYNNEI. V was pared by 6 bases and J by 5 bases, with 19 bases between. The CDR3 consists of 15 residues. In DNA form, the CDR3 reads TGTGCCAGCAGATTATTACAGGGATGGGAGGAGACCCAGTACTTC. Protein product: CASRLLQGWEETQYF. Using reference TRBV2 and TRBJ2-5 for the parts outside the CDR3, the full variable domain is EPEVTQTPSHQVTQMGQEVILRCVPISNHLYFYWYRQILGQKVEFLVSFYNNEISEKSEIFDDQFSVERPDGSNFTLKIRSTKLEDSAMYFCASRLLQGWEETQYFGPGTRLLVL.

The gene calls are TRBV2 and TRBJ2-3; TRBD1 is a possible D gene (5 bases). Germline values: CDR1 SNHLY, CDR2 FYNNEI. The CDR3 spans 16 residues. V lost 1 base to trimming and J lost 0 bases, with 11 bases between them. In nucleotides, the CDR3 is TGTGCCAGCAGTGAAGGAAGGGGCTCTAGCACAGATACGCAGTATTTT. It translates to CASSEGRGSSTDTQYF.

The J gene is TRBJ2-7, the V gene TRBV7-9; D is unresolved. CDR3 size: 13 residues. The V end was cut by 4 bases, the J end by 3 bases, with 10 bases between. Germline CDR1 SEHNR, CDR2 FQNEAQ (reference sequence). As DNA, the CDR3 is TGTGCCAGCAGCTCTACGGACGGCTACGAGCAGTACTTC. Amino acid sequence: CASSSTDGYEQYF.

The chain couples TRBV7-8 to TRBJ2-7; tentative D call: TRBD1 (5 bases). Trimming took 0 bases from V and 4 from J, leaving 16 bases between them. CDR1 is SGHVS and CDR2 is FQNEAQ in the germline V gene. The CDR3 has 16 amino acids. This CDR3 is CASSLAGPPQRYEQYF. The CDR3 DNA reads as TGTGCCAGCAGCTTAGCGGGGCCCCCCCAGAGATACGAGCAGTACTTC.

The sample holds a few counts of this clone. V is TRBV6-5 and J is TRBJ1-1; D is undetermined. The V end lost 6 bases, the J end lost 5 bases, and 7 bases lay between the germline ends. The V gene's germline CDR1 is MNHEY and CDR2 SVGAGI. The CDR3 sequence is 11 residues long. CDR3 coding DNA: TGTGCCAGCAGCGATGGGACTGAAGCTTTCTTT. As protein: CASSDGTEAFF.

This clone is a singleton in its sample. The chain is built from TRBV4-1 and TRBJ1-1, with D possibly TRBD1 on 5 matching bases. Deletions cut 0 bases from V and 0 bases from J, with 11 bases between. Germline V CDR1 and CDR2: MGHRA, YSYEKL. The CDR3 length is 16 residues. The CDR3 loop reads CASSQDKGRVNTEAFF. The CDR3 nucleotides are TGCGCCAGCAGCCAAGATAAGGGGAGGGTGAACACTGAAGCTTTCTTT.

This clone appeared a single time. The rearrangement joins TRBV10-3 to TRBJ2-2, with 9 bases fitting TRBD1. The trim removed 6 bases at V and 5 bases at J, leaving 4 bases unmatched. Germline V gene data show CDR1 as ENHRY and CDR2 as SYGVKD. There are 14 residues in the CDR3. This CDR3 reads CAIRQGAKTGELFF. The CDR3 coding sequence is TGTGCCATCAGACAGGGGGCTAAAACCGGGGAGCTGTTTTTT.

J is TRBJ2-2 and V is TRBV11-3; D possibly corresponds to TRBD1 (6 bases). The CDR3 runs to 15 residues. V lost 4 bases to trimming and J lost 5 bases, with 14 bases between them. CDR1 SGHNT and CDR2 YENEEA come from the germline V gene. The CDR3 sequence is CASSSYNRDTGELFF. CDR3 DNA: TGTGCCAGCAGCTCATACAACAGGGATACCGGGGAGCTGTTTTTT.

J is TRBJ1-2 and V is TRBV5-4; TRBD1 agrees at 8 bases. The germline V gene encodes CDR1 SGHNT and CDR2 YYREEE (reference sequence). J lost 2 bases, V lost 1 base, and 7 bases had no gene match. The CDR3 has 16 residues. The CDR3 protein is CASSLSGQVPNYGYTF. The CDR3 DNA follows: TGTGCCAGCAGCTTGTCGGGACAGGTACCCAACTATGGCTACACCTTC.